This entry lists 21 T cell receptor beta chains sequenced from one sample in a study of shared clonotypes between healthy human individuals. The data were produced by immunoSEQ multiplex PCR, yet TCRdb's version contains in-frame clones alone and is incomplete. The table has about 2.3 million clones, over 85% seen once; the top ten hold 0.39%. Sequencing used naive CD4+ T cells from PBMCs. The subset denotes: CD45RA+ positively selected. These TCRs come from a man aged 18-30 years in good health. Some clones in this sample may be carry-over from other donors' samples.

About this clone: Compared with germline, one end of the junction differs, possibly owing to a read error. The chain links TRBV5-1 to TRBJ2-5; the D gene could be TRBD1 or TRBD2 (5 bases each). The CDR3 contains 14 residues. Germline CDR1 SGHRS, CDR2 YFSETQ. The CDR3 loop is CASSLTSGQETLYF. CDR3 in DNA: TGCGCCAGCAGCTTGACTTCGGGGCAAGAGACCCTGTACTTC.

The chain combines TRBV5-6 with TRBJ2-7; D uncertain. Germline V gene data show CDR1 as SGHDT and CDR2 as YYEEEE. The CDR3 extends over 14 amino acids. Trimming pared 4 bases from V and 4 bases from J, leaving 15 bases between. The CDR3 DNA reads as TGTGCCAGCAGCGATCTCTCGCTGGGGTACGAGCAGTACTTC. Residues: CASSDLSLGYEQYF.

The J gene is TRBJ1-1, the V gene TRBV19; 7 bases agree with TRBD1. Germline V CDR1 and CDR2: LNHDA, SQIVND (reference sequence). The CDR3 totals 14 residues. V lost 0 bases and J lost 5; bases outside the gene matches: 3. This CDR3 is CASSIDRQGTEAFF. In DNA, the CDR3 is TGTGCCAGTAGTATAGACAGACAGGGAACTGAAGCTTTCTTT.

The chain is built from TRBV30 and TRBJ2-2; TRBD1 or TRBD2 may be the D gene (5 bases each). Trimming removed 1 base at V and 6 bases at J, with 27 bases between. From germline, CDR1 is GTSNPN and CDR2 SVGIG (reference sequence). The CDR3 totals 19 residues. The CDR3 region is CAWSGPRAAPFQGAGELFF. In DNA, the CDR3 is TGTGCCTGGAGTGGACCGAGGGCAGCACCTTTCCAAGGGGCCGGGGAGCTGTTTTTT.

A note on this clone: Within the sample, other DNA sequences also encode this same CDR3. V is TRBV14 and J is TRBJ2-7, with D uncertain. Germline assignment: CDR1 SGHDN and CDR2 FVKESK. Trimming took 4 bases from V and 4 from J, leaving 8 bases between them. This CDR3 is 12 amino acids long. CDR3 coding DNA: TGTGCCAGCAGCCCTACCGGGTACGAGCAGTACTTC. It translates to CASSPTGYEQYF.

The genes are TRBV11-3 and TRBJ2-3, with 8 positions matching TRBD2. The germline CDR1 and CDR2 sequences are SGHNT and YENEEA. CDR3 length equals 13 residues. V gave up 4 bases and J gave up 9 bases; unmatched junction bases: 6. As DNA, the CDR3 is TGTGCCAGCAGCTCGGGAGGGCGTAAGACGCAGTATTTT. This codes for CASSSGGRKTQYF.

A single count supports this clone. CDR3 DNA: TGTGCCAGCAGGATGGCGGGGGGTAGGGACTATGGCTACACCTTC. Amino acids: CASRMAGGRDYGYTF. V gene TRBV5-4 combines with J gene TRBJ1-2; perhaps TRBD1 as D (5 bases). Germline V gene sequence: CDR1 SGHNT, CDR2 YYREEE (reference sequence). V lost 5 bases and J lost 3, with 17 bases in between. The CDR3 consists of 15 residues.

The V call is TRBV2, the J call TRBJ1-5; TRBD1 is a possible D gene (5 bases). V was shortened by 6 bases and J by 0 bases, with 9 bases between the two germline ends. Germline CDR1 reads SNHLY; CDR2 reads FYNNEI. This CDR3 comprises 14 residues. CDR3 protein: CASRVDSSNQPQHF. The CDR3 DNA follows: TGTGCCAGCAGGGTAGACAGTAGCAATCAGCCCCAGCATTTT. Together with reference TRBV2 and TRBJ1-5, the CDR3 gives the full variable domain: EPEVTQTPSHQVTQMGQEVILRCVPISNHLYFYWYRQILGQKVEFLVSFYNNEISEKSEIFDDQFSVERPDGSNFTLKIRSTKLEDSAMYFCASRVDSSNQPQHFGDGTRLSIL.

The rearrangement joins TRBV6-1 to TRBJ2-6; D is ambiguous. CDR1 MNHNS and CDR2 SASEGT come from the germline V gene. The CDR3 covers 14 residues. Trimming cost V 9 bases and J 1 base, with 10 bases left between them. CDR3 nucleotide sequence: TGTGCCAGTGCCAGGCTTTCTGGGGCCAACGTCCTGACTTTC. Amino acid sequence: CASARLSGANVLTF.

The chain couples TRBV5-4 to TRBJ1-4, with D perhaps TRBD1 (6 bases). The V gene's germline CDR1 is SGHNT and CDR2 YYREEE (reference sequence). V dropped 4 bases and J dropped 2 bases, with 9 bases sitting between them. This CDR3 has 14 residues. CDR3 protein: CASSPTGTNEKLFF. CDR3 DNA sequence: TGTGCCAGCAGCCCTACAGGGACTAATGAAAAACTGTTTTTT.

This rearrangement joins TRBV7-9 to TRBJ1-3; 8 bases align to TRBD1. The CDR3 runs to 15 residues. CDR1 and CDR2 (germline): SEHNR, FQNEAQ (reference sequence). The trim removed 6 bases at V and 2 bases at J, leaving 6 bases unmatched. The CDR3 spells CASSPQDRAGNTIYF. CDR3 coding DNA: TGTGCCAGCAGTCCTCAGGACAGGGCTGGAAACACCATATATTTT.

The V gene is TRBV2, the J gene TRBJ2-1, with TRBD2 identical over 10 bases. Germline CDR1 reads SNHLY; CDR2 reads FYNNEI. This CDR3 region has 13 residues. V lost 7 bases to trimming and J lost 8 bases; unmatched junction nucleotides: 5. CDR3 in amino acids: CASNEREGHEQFF. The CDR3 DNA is TGTGCCAGCAATGAGCGGGAGGGCCATGAGCAGTTCTTC.

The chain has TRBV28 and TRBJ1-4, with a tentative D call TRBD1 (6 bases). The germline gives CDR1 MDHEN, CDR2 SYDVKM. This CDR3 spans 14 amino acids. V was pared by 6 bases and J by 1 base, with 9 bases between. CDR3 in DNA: TGTGCCAGCAGAGGGGGGGGAACTAATGAAAAACTGTTTTTT. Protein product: CASRGGGTNEKLFF.

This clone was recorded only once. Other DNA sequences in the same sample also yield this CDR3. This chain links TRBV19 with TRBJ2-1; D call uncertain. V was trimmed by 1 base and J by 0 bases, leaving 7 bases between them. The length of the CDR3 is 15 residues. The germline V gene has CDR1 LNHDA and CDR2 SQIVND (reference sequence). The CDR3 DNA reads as TGTGCCAGTAGTATAGTGGGTACCTCCTACAATGAGCAGTTCTTC. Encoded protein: CASSIVGTSYNEQFF.

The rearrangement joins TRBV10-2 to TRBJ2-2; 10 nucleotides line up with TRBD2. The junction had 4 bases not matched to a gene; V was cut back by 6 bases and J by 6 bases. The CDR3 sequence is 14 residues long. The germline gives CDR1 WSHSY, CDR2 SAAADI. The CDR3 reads CASRLAGGAGELFF. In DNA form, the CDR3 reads TGCGCCAGCAGGTTAGCGGGAGGCGCCGGGGAGCTGTTTTTT.

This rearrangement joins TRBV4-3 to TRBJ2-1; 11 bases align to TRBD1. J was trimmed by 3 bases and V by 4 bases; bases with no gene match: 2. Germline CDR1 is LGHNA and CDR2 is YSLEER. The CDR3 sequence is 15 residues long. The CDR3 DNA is TGCGCCAGCAGCCCCGGGACAGGGGGCTACAATGAGCAGTTCTTC. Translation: CASSPGTGGYNEQFF.

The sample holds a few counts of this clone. The CDR3 sequence is CASSPEGRGLAEAFF. The CDR3 DNA reads as TGCGCCAGCAGTCCCGAGGGCAGGGGTCTAGCTGAAGCTTTCTTT. The chain couples TRBV10-1 to TRBJ1-1, with D possibly being TRBD1 (6 bases). Trimming cost V 5 bases and J 6 bases, with 19 bases left between them. Germline values: CDR1 WNHNN, CDR2 SYGVQD (reference sequence). CDR3 length: 15 amino acids.

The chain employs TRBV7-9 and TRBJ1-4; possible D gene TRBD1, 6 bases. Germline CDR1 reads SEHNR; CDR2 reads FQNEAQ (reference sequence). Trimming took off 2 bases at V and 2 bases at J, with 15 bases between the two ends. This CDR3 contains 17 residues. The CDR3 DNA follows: TGTGCCAGCAGCTTACGGCAAGGGGGAGTGACTAATGAAAAACTGTTTTTT. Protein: CASSLRQGGVTNEKLFF.

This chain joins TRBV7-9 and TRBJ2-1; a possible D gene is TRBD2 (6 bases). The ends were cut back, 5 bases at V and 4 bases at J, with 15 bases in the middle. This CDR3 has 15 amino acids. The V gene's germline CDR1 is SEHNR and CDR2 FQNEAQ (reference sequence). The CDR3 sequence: CASSTNGDSYNEQFF. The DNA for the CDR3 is TGTGCCAGCAGCACCAACGGGGACTCATACAATGAGCAGTTCTTC.

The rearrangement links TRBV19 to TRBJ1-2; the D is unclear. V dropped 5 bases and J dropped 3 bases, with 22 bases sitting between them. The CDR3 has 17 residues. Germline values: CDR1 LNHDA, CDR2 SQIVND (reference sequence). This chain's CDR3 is CASSLGIRSSSHYGYTF. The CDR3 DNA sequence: TGTGCCAGTAGTCTCGGAATAAGGAGCTCATCGCACTATGGCTACACCTTC.

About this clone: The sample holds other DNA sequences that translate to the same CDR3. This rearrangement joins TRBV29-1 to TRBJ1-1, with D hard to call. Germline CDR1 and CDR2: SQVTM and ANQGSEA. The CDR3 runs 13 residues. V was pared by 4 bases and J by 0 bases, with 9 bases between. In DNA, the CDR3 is TGCAGCGTTGGAAGGCTCATGAACACTGAAGCTTTCTTT. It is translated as CSVGRLMNTEAFF.